A selection of T cell receptor beta chains follows, all from one sample in a study of T-cell reconstitution after alpha-beta-depleted transplantation in children. Via MiXCR, TCRdb re-called the PCR reads, giving one row per CDR3 protein. This table holds 400,000 to 550,000 distinct CDR3 sequences, about 11% found once. The material sequenced was PBMCs, taken before TCRalphabeta/CD19-depleted stem cell transplant. The receptors were gathered from a child aged 2 to 15 with inherited bone marrow failure, due to receive a stem cell transplant. Both conserved end residues are part of each CDR3. The D gene is left open where the match is weak. Not every row has a clone size; where given, it reads once, few, many or a size class.

>many|TRBD2|TRBJ2-1|TRBV20-1
TGCAGTGGAGGCGTAGCGGGAGCGCAGCAGTTCTTC
CSGGVAGAQQFF
>many|NA|TRBJ2-3|TRBV20-1
TGCAGTGCTCCCGGCTTCACAGATACGCAGTATTTT
CSAPGFTDTQYF
>many|NA|TRBJ1-2|TRBV4-3
TGCGCCAGCAGCCAAGACGTCAACATGATTGACTACACCTTC
CASSQDVNMIDYTF
>many|TRBD2|TRBJ2-2|TRBV20-1
TGCAGTGCTAGAGATAGCGGGAGGGCCACCGGGGAGCTGTTTTTT
CSARDSGRATGELFF
>many|NA|TRBJ2-7|TRBV5-1
TGCGCCAGCAAAGAACCCGGGGAAAGCGAGCAGTACTTC
CASKEPGESEQYF
>NA|TRBD2|TRBJ2-1|TRBV4-1
TGCGCCAGCAGCCAAGTTGCGACTAGCGGGCCTTACTTC
CASSQVATSGPYF
>NA|NA|TRBJ2-7|TRBV3-1
TGTGCCACCTCCCAGCGAGGGACCTACGAGCAGTACTTC
CATSQRGTYEQYF
>many|TRBD1|TRBJ1-2|TRBV5-1
TGCGCCAGCAGATCGGATACAGGGGATAGTGGCTACACCTTC
CASRSDTGDSGYTF
>few|NA|TRBJ1-5|TRBV30
TGTGCCTGGGACAGTGGGGATCAGCCCCAGCATTTT
CAWDSGDQPQHF
>NA|NA|TRBJ1-1|TRBV5-6
TGTGCCAGCAGCTTGAATCCGAGAATGAACACTGAAGCTTTCTTT
CASSLNPRMNTEAFF
>many|NA|TRBJ1-1|TRBV4-1
TGCGCCAGCAGCCAAGGAGACATGAACACTGAAGCTTTCTTT
CASSQGDMNTEAFF
>many|TRBD1|TRBJ2-7|TRBV27
TGTGCCAGCAGGAGTAAATTAGACAGGGCCTACGAGCAGTACTTC
CASRSKLDRAYEQYF
>many|TRBD1|TRBJ1-1|TRBV5-4
TGTGCCAGCAGGCTACAGGGGGCAAACACTGAAGCTTTCTTT
CASRLQGANTEAFF